The 25 T cell receptor beta chains given below trace back to one sample, sequenced in a study of T cell repertoires in cytomegalovirus infection. From the reads, TCRdb called clonotypes with MiXCR, one entry per CDR3 protein. The sample contains fewer than 250,000 distinct CDR3 sequences, 9% to 15% of which appear only once. The sequencing input was PBMCs. The receptors come from a human donor in good health (CMV status not recorded). Some clones in this sample may be carry-over from other donors' samples.

Concerning this clonotype: This may come from a read error, since a much larger clone is one base off. The chain couples TRBV7-3 to TRBJ2-5, with D possibly matching TRBD1 (5 bases). V was shortened by 5 bases and J by 4 bases, with 14 bases between the two germline ends. Germline lookup yields CDR1 SGHTA and CDR2 FQGTGA. This CDR3 is 14 amino acids long. This CDR3 is CASSLTVSAETQYF. CDR3 bases: TGTGCCAGCAGCCTGACAGTTTCGGCAGAGACCCAGTACTTC. The variable domain in full, completed from reference TRBV7-3 and TRBJ2-5, reads GAGVSQTPSNKVTEKGKYVELRCDPISGHTALYWYRQSLGQGPEFLIYFQGTGAADDSGLPNDRFFAVRPEGSVSTLKIQRTERGDSAVYLCASSLTVSAETQYFGPGTRLLVL.

The chain joins TRBV12-5 to TRBJ2-7, with D perhaps TRBD2 (5 bases). This CDR3 has 13 amino acids. CDR1 and CDR2 (germline): LGHNT, FRNRAP. V dropped 5 bases and J dropped 5 bases, with 13 bases sitting between them. The CDR3, as DNA: TGTGCTAGTGGTGCGGGCCTCTTGGACGAGCAGTACTTC. Encoded protein: CASGAGLLDEQYF.

This clonotype occurred many times. The chain recombines TRBV7-9 with TRBJ2-2; 9 bases are a match to TRBD1. V lost 5 bases to trimming and J lost 6 bases; unmatched junction nucleotides: 1. The CDR3 consists of 13 residues. Germline CDR1 SEHNR, CDR2 FQNEAQ (reference sequence). CDR3 region: CASSRTGAGELFF. In DNA form, the CDR3 reads TGTGCCAGCAGCCGGACAGGGGCCGGGGAGCTGTTTTTT.

V gene TRBV4-2 combines with J gene TRBJ2-3; a weak D match, TRBD2 (6 bases). CDR1 is LGHNA, CDR2 YNFKEQ, per germline. V shed 4 bases and J shed 1 base, with 9 bases lying between them. The CDR3 totals 14 residues. The CDR3 DNA is TGTGCCAGCAGCCCGGAGCGGGGCACAGATACGCAGTATTTT. Protein: CASSPERGTDTQYF.

This clonotype was counted at least ten times. V is TRBV7-2 and J is TRBJ1-5; TRBD1 matches at 10 bases. Germline loops: CDR1 SGHTA, CDR2 FQGNSA. The CDR3 extends over 15 amino acids. The trim removed 5 bases at V and 6 bases at J, leaving 7 bases unmatched. CDR3 bases: TGTGCCAGCAGCGAAGGACAGGGGGGATTTCAGCCCCAGCATTTT. It is translated as CASSEGQGGFQPQHF.

This clonotype was seen more than once but under ten times. V usage is TRBV15 and J usage is TRBJ1-2; 8 bases are shared with TRBD1. With V trimmed by 7 bases and J by 7 bases, 8 bases remained unmatched. Looked up from germline, CDR1 is LNHNV and CDR2 is YYDKDF (reference sequence). The CDR3 covers 13 residues. CDR3 coding DNA: TGTGCCACCACCGCCGACAGGGGTGGTGGCTACACCTTC. The encoded protein is CATTADRGGGYTF. The full variable domain, completed using reference TRBV15 and TRBJ1-2, is DAMVIQNPRYQVTQFGKPVTLSCSQTLNHNVMYWYQQKSSQAPKLLFHYYDKDFNNEADTPDNFQSRRPNTSFCFLDIRSPGLGDTAMYLCATTADRGGGYTFGSGTRLTVV.

This clonotype was counted ten times or more. The chain recombines TRBV18 with TRBJ2-7; possible D gene TRBD2, 7 bases. Germline-derived CDR1 and CDR2 are KGHSH and LQKENI. V was clipped by 0 bases and J by 4 bases, with 19 bases between them. This CDR3 has 17 amino acids. The CDR3 DNA reads as TGTGCCAGCTCACCACCGAAGGCGGGGGCAGGGCAGTACGAGCAGTACTTC. Protein product: CASSPPKAGAGQYEQYF.

This clonotype occurred many times. This chain joins TRBV28 and TRBJ2-7; D is uncertain. Germline lookup yields CDR1 MDHEN and CDR2 SYDVKM. Deletions cut 6 bases from V and 6 bases from J, with 12 bases between. The CDR3 totals 12 residues. The DNA of the CDR3 is TGTGCCAGCAGCATTTTTGGGTTCGAGCAGTACTTC. Translated, it gives CASSIFGFEQYF.

V is TRBV20-1 and J is TRBJ1-5; D perhaps matches TRBD1 (5 bases). The germline V and J ends were trimmed by 7 bases and 2 bases, with 9 bases remaining between them. Germline loops: CDR1 DFQATT, CDR2 SNEGSKA (reference sequence). This CDR3 has 12 residues. CDR3 coding DNA: TGCAGTGGTGGGACGGGCAATCAGCCCCAGCATTTT. It translates to CSGGTGNQPQHF.

This chain links TRBV18 with TRBJ1-2; D call uncertain. Deletions cut 3 bases from V and 3 bases from J, with 14 bases between. Germline V gene sequence: CDR1 KGHSH, CDR2 LQKENI. The CDR3 extends over 15 amino acids. The CDR3 spells CASSPELESYYGYTF. The CDR3 DNA follows: TGTGCCAGCTCACCCGAACTTGAGTCTTACTATGGCTACACCTTC.

The sample holds a few counts of this clonotype. V and J are TRBV7-6 and TRBJ2-7, with D perhaps TRBD2 (6 bases). The V and J ends lost 6 bases and 6 bases respectively, with 15 bases between them. CDR1 is SGHVS and CDR2 is FNYEAQ in the germline V gene. The CDR3 sequence is 13 residues long. CDR3 nucleotide sequence: TGTGCCAGCAGACGGGACTCTGGGGCCGAGCAGTACTTC. Its protein is CASRRDSGAEQYF.

This clonotype was counted many times. DNA of the CDR3: TGTGCCAGCAGCCGTACAGGCCTGGGTGAAGCTTTCTTT. Translation gives CASSRTGLGEAFF. V gene TRBV7-9 combines with J gene TRBJ1-1; D possibly corresponds to TRBD1 (5 bases). V gave up 5 bases and J gave up 7 bases, with 14 bases separating them. Germline CDR1 reads SEHNR; CDR2 reads FQNEAQ (reference sequence). CDR3 size: 13 residues.

This clonotype was counted many times. This chain joins TRBV28 and TRBJ1-5; a weak D match, TRBD1 (5 bases). CDR1 MDHEN and CDR2 SYDVKM come from the germline V gene. Deletions cut 3 bases from V and 4 bases from J, with 13 bases between. The CDR3 totals 15 residues. CDR3 sequence: CASSFRGITNQPQHF. The CDR3 region has the DNA TGTGCCAGCAGTTTTCGGGGGATCACAAATCAGCCCCAGCATTTT.

V is TRBV28 and J is TRBJ1-6; TRBD1 is a possible D gene (5 bases). The V end lost 1 base, the J end lost 9 bases, and 16 bases lay between the germline ends. The CDR3 extends over 16 amino acids. The germline CDR1 and CDR2 sequences are MDHEN and SYDVKM. The CDR3: CASSLLIGAGGSPLHF. The CDR3 DNA sequence: TGTGCCAGCAGTTTATTAATAGGGGCTGGAGGTTCACCCCTCCACTTT.

This clonotype was seen at least ten times. CDR3 DNA sequence: TGTGCCAGCAGCCCAAGCATGGGGTTGGGGGCCAACGTCCTGACTTTC. This codes for CASSPSMGLGANVLTF. The chain joins TRBV7-2 to TRBJ2-6; no reliable D call. The germline V gene encodes CDR1 SGHTA and CDR2 FQGNSA. The CDR3 totals 16 residues. The V end was cut by 5 bases, the J end by 4 bases, with 15 bases between.

Of note for this clonotype: The junction departs from the called germline gene at one end, perhaps through a read error. This chain uses TRBV19 with TRBJ2-1, with D perhaps TRBD1 or TRBD2 (5 bases each). The CDR3 has 15 amino acids. Germline V gives CDR1 LNHDA, CDR2 SQIVND (reference sequence). The CDR3: CASRSGRSSYNEQVF. The CDR3 nucleotides are TGTGCTAGTAGGTCGGGACGATCGTCCTACAATGAGCAGGTCTTC.

This clonotype has a handful of counts. The V gene is TRBV6-1, the J gene TRBJ2-3; D not resolved. From germline, CDR1 is MNHNS and CDR2 SASEGT. V was clipped by 6 bases and J by 5 bases, with 6 bases between them. This CDR3 spans 11 amino acids. CDR3 nucleotide sequence: TGTGCCAGCAGGAGTAGAGATACGCAGTATTTT. It specifies CASRSRDTQYF.

This clonotype was counted at least ten times. The chain recombines TRBV10-3 with TRBJ2-4; the match to TRBD1 covers 9 bases. The CDR3 covers 16 residues. Trimming at V came to 7 bases and at J to 3 bases, leaving 10 bases not matched to a gene. The germline V gene encodes CDR1 ENHRY and CDR2 SYGVKD. The CDR3 DNA is TGTGCCATCAAAGAACAGGGGGCTGCTGGCAAAAACATTCAGTACTTC. Encoded protein: CAIKEQGAAGKNIQYF.

This clonotype occurred many times. The chain couples TRBV7-2 to TRBJ2-1; 9 nucleotides align to TRBD2. The V gene's germline CDR1 is SGHTA and CDR2 FQGNSA. CDR3 length: 16 amino acids. J gave up 6 bases and V 8 bases, and 14 bases lay outside the gene matches. The chain's CDR3 is CASFLTSGRGVNEQFF. CDR3 nucleotide sequence: TGTGCCAGCTTCCTGACTAGCGGTCGGGGGGTCAATGAGCAGTTCTTC. The full variable domain, rest sourced from reference TRBV7-2 and TRBJ2-1, is GAGVSQSPSNKVTEKGKDVELRCDPISGHTALYWYRQSLGQGLEFLIYFQGNSAPDKSGLPSDRFSAERTGGSVSTLTIQRTQQEDSAVYLCASFLTSGRGVNEQFFGPGTRLTVL.

This clonotype was detected many times. V and J are TRBV28 and TRBJ2-4; 7 bases are shared with TRBD2. With V trimmed by 2 bases and J by 2 bases, 6 bases remained unmatched. Germline lookup yields CDR1 MDHEN and CDR2 SYDVKM. There are 16 residues in the CDR3. CDR3 loop: CASSLSGTGSKNIQYF. CDR3 nucleotides: TGTGCCAGCAGTTTAAGCGGGACGGGGTCCAAAAACATTCAGTACTTC.

This clonotype was seen many times. The rearrangement links TRBV20-1 to TRBJ1-2, with no clear D. Germline loops: CDR1 DFQATT, CDR2 SNEGSKA (reference sequence). This CDR3 comprises 13 residues. Trimming took off 6 bases at V and 1 base at J, with 12 bases between the two ends. The chain's CDR3 is CSARPRDNYGYTF. CDR3 coding DNA: TGCAGTGCGAGACCCCGGGATAACTATGGCTACACCTTC.

This clonotype showed up just a few times. J is TRBJ1-1 and V is TRBV29-1; tentatively, D is TRBD1 (5 bases). Trimming took off 4 bases at V and 7 bases at J, with 16 bases between the two ends. Germline V gene lookup returns CDR1 SQVTM and CDR2 ANQGSEA. The length of the CDR3 is 13 residues. In DNA, the CDR3 is TGCAGCGTTGCCGTGTTAAGGGGCCTTGAAGCTTTCTTT. This encodes CSVAVLRGLEAFF.

This clonotype has ten or more counts. The chain has TRBV18 and TRBJ2-1; D is uncertain. Germline CDR1 KGHSH, CDR2 LQKENI. The CDR3 extends over 15 amino acids. The V end was cut by 3 bases, the J end by 5 bases, with 14 bases between. The chain's CDR3 is CASSPNAKQDNEQFF. DNA of the CDR3: TGTGCCAGCTCACCCAACGCGAAGCAAGACAATGAGCAGTTCTTC.

The table lists this clonotype with a few counts. The chain is built from TRBV19 and TRBJ1-2; D is unclear. This CDR3 has 12 amino acids. CDR1 is LNHDA and CDR2 is SQIVND in the germline V gene (reference sequence). Trimming took 7 bases from V and 8 from J, leaving 14 bases between them. The CDR3 loop is CASTNDRRGYTF. In nucleotides, the CDR3 is TGTGCCAGTACTAACGACCGGAGGGGCTACACCTTC.

The V and J genes are TRBV6-2 or TRBV6-3 and TRBJ1-1, with D maybe TRBD1 (5 bases). V gave up 0 bases and J gave up 6 bases, with 8 bases separating them. From germline, CDR1 is MNHEY and CDR2 SVGEGT. The CDR3 is 13 amino acids. The DNA for the CDR3 is TGTGCCAGCAGTTACTCCCGAGGGGCTGAAGCTTTCTTT. Residues: CASSYSRGAEAFF.